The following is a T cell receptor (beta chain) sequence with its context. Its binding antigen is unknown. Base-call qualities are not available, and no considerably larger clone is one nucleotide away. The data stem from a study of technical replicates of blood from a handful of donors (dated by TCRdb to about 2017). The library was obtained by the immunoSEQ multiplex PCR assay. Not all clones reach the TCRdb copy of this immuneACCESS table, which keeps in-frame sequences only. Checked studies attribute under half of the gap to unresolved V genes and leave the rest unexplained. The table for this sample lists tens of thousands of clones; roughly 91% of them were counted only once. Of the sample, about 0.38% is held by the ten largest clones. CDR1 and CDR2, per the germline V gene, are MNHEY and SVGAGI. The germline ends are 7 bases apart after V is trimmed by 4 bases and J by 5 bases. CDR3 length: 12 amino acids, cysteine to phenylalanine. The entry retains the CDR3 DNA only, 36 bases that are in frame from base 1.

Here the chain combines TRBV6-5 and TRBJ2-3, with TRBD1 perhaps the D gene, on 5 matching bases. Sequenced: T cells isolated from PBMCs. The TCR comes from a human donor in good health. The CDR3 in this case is CASSSTEDTQYF. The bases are TGTGCCAGCAGTTCGACAGAAGATACGCAGTATTTT.